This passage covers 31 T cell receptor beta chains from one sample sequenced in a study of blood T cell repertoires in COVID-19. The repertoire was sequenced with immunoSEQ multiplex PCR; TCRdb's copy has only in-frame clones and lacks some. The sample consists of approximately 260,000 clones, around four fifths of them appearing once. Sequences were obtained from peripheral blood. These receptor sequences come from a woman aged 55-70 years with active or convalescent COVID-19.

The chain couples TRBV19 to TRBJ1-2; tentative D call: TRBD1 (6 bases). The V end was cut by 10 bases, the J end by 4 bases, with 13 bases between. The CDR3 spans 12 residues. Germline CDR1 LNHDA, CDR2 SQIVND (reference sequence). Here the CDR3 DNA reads TGTGCCACCATACAGGGAGCCTATGGCTACACCTTC. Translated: CATIQGAYGYTF.

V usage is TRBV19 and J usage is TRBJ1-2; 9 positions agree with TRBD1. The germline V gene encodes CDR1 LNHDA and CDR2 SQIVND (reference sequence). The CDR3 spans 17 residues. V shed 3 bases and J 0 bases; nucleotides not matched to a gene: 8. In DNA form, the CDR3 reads TGTGCCAGTAGTATTTTGGGACAGGGTCGTGCTAACTATGGCTACACCTTC. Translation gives CASSILGQGRANYGYTF.

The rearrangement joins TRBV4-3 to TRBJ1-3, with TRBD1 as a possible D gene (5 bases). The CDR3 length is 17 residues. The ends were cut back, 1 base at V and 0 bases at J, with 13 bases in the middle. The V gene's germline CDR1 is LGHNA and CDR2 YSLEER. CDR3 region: CASSQVRVGASGNTIYF. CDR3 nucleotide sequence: TGCGCCAGCAGCCAAGTCCGGGTAGGGGCCTCTGGAAACACCATATATTTT.

The DNA of the CDR3 is TGTGCCAGCAGCTTCGGGGTCCTTCTAGGAACGCAGTATTTT. It encodes CASSFGVLLGTQYF. The gene calls are TRBV5-4 and TRBJ2-3; a possible D gene is TRBD2 (5 bases). The CDR3 is made up of 14 amino acids. V was pared by 2 bases and J by 9 bases, with 16 bases between. Per the germline V gene, CDR1 is SGHNT and CDR2 is YYREEE (reference sequence).

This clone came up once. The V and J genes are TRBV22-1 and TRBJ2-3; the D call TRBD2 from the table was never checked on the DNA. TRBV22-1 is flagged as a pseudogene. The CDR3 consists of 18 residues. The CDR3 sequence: CPGSARRNRPTVTDTQYF. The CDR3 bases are TGTCCTGGGAGCGCACGGAGGAACAGACCAACAGTCACAGATACGCAGTATTTT.

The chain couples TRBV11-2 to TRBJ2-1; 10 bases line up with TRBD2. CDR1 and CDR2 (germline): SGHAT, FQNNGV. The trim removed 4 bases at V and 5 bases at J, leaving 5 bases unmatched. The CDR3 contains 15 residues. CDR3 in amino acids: CASSYRTSGNNEQFF. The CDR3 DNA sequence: TGTGCCAGCAGCTACCGGACTAGCGGAAACAATGAGCAGTTCTTC.

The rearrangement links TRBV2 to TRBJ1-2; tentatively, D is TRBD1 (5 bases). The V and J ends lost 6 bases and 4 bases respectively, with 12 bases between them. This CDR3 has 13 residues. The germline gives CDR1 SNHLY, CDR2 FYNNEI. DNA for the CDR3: TGTGCCAGCAGCGTTCAGGGCGGCTATGGCTACACCTTC. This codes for CASSVQGGYGYTF.

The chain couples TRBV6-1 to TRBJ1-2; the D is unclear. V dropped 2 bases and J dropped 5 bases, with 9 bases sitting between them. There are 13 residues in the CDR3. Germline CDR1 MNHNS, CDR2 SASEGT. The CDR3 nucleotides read TGTGCCAGCAGTGAACTAGAGTCTTATGGCTACACCTTC. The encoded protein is CASSELESYGYTF.

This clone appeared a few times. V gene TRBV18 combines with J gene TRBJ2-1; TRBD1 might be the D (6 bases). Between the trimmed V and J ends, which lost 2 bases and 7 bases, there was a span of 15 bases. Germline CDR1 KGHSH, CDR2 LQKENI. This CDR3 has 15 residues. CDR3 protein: CASSPEVGAGNEQFF. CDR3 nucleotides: TGTGCCAGCTCACCAGAGGTGGGGGCCGGGAATGAGCAGTTCTTC.

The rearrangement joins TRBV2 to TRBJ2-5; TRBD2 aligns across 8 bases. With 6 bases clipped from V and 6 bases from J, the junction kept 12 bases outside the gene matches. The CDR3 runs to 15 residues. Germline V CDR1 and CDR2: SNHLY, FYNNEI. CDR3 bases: TGTGCCAGCAGCGTTAGGTCGGGGGGGCCAAAGACCCAGTACTTC. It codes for CASSVRSGGPKTQYF.

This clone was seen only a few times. The CDR3 loop reads CASSLEEGQLYGYTF. Written as DNA, the CDR3 is TGCGCCAGCAGCTTGGAAGAGGGACAGCTCTATGGCTACACCTTC. The V gene is TRBV5-1, the J gene TRBJ1-2; 7 nucleotides match TRBD1. CDR3 length equals 15 residues. The germline V gene has CDR1 SGHRS and CDR2 YFSETQ. Trimming cost V 0 bases and J 4 bases; bases outside gene matches: 6.

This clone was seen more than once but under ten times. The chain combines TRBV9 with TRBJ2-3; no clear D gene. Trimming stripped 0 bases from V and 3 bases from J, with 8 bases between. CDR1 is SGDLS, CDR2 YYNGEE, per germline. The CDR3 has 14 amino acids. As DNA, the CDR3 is TGTGCCAGCAGCGTAGCAGTGCAGACAGATACGCAGTATTTT. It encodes CASSVAVQTDTQYF. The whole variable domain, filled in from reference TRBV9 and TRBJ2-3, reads DSGVTQTPKHLITATGQRVTLRCSPRSGDLSVYWYQQSLDQGLQFLIQYYNGEERAKGNILERFSAQQFPDLHSELNLSSLELGDSALYFCASSVAVQTDTQYFGPGTRLTVL.

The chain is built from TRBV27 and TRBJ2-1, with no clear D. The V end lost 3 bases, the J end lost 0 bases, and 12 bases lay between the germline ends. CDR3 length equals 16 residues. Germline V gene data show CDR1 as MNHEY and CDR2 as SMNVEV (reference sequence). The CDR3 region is CASSFWRSSSYNEQFF. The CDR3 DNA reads TGTGCCAGCAGTTTTTGGAGATCGAGCTCCTACAATGAGCAGTTCTTC.

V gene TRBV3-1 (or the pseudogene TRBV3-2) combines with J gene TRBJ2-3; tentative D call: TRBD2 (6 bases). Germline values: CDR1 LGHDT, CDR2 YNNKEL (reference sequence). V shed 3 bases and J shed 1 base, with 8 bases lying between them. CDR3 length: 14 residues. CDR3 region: CASSHIAGTDTQYF. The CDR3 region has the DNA TGTGCCAGCAGCCATATAGCGGGCACAGATACGCAGTATTTT.

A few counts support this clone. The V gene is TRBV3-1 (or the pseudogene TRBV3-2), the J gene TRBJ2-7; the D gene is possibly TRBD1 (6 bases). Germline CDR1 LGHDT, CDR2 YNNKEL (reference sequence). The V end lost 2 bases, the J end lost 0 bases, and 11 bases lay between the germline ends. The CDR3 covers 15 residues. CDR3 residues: CASSQRDTYSYEQYF. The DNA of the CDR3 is TGTGCCAGCAGCCAAAGGGACACATACTCCTACGAGCAGTACTTC.

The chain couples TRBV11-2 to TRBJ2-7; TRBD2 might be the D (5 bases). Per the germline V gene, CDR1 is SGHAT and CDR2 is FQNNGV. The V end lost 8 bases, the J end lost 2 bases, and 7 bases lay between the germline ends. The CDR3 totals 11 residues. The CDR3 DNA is TGTGCCAGCGGGGAGACCTACGAGCAGTACTTC. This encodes CASGETYEQYF.

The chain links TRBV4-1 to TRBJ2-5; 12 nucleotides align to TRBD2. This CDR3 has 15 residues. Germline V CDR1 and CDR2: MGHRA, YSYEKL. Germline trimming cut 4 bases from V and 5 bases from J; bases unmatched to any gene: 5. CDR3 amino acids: CASSPLAGGRETQYF. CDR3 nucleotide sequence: TGCGCCAGCAGCCCCCTAGCGGGGGGGCGGGAGACCCAGTACTTC.

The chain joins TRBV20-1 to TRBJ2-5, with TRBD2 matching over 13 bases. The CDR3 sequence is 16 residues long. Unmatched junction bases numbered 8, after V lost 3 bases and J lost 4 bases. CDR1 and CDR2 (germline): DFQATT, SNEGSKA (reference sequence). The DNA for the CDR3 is TGCAGTGCTAGTCCCAAAGGACTAGCGGGGGCAGAGACCCAGTACTTC. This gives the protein CSASPKGLAGAETQYF.

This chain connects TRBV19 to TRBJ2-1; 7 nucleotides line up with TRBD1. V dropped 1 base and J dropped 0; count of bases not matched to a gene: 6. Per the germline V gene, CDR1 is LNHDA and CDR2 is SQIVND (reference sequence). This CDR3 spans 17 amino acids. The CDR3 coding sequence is TGTGCCAGTAGTATAGGTACAGGGGTCCCCTCCTACAATGAGCAGTTCTTC. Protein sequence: CASSIGTGVPSYNEQFF.

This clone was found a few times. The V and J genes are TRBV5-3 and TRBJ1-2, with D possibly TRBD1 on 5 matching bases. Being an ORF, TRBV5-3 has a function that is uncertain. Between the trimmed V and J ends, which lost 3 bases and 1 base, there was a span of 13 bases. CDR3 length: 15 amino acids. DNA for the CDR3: TGTGCCAGAAGCTGGGTCCGACAGTGTAACTATGGCTACACCTTC. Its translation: CARSWVRQCNYGYTF.

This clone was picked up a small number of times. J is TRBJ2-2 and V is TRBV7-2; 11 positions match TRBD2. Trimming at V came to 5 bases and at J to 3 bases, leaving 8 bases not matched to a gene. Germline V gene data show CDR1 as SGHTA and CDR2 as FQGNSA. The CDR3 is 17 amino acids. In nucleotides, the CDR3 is TGTGCCAGCAGCCGCCTTAGCGGGAGGGACTACACCGGGGAGCTGTTTTTT. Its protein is CASSRLSGRDYTGELFF.

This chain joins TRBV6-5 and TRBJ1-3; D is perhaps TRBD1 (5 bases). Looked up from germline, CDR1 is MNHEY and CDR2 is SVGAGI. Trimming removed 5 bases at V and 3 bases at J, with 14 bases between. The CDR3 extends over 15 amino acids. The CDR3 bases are TGTGCCAGCAGTAACCGGGCCCAGGGTGGAAACACCATATATTTT. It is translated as CASSNRAQGGNTIYF.

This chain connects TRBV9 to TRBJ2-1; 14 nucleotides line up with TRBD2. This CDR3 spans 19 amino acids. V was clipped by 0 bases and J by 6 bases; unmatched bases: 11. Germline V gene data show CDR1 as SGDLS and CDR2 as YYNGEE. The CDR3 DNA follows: TGTGCCAGCAGCGTAGGAAACCGACTAGCGGGGGGGCCAAGCAATGAGCAGTTCTTC. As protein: CASSVGNRLAGGPSNEQFF.

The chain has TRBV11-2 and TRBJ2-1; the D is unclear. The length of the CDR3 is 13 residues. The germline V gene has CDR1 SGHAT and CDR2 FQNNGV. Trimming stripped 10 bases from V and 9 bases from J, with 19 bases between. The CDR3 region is CATGSSTLGEQFF. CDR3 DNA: TGTGCCACCGGGTCTTCCACCTTGGGTGAGCAGTTCTTC.

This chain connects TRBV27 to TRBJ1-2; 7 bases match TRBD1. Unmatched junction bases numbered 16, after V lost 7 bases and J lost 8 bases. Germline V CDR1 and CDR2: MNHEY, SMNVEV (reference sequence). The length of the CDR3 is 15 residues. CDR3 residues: CASILLGDRDRGYTF. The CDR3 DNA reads TGTGCCAGCATTCTCCTCGGTGACAGGGACCGGGGCTACACCTTC.

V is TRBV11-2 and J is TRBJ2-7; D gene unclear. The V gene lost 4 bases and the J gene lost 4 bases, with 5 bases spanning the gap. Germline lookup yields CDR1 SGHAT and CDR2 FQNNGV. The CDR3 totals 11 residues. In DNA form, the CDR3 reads TGTGCCAGCAGCTCAAATTACGAGCAGTACTTC. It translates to CASSSNYEQYF.

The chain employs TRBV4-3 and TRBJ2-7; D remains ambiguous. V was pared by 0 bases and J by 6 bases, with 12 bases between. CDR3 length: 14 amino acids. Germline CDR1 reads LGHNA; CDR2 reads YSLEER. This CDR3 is CASSQEATGGEQYF. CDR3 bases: TGCGCCAGCAGCCAAGAGGCGACCGGCGGCGAGCAGTACTTC.

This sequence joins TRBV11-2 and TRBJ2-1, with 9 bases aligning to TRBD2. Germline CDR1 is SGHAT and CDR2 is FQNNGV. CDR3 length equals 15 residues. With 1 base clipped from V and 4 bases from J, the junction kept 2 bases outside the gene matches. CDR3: CASSLASGAYNEQFF. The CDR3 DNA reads TGTGCCAGCAGCTTAGCTAGCGGGGCGTACAATGAGCAGTTCTTC.

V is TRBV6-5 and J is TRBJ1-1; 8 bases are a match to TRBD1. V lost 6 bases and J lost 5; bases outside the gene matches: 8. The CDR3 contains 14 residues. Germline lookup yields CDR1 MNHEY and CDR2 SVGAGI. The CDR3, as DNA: TGTGCCAGCAGGGACAGGGAGAGGAGTACTGAAGCTTTCTTT. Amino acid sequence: CASRDRERSTEAFF.

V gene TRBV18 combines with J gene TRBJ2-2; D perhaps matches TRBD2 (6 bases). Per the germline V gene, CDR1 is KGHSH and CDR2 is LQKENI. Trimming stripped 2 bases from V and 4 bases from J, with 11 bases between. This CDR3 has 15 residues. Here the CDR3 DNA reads TGTGCCAGCTCACCATGGAGGGGAGTCACCGGGGAGCTGTTTTTT. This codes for CASSPWRGVTGELFF. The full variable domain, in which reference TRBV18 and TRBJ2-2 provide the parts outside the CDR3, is NAGVMQNPRHLVRRRGQEARLRCSPMKGHSHVYWYRQLPEEGLKFMVYLQKENIIDESGMPKERFSAEFPKEGPSILRIQQVVRGDSAAYFCASSPWRGVTGELFFGEGSRLTVL.

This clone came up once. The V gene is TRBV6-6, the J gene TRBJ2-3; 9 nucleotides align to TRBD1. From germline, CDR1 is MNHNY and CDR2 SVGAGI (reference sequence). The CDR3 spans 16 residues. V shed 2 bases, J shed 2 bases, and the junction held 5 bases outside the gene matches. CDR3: CASSYPTGGATDTQYF. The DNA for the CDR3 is TGTGCCAGCAGTTACCCGACAGGGGGAGCCACAGATACGCAGTATTTT.